The subject of this entry is one T cell receptor beta chain. Authors' methods: Using reference gene primer amplification, nucleated cell counts were estimated. TCRdb's copy holds only in-frame clones and misses some; the assay was immunoSEQ multiplex PCR. That table gives V, J and clone size, and the DNA gave D and trimming. This sample has some 140,000 clones, with about four fifths found just once. This CDR3 is 12 amino acids long. In germline, CDR1 is SGHRS, CDR2 YFSETQ. Trimming pared 2 bases from V and 1 base from J, leaving 3 bases between. This sample is part of a study of blood T cell repertoires in COVID-19. Study overall: Sample material is recorded as cDNA or gDNA derived from T cells, B-cell-depleted T cells, or PBMCs.

Allocation to cohorts depended on clinical history reported by the participants. The sequenced sample consisted of PBMCs or T cells enriched from blood (not recorded which). The chain couples TRBV5-1 to TRBJ1-1; no definite D call. The receptor was derived from a man aged 40-49 years with acute COVID-19. CDR3 sequence reads: CASSFSNTEAFF. In DNA form, the CDR3 reads TGCGCCAGCAGCTTCTCGAACACTGAAGCTTTCTTT.